Listed below are T cell receptor beta chains from one sample, sequenced in a study of metastatic and nonmetastatic thyroid tumors. With MiXCR, TCRdb reprocessed the PCR reads. The sample yields almost 35,000 clones, roughly 15% seen once. Sequenced material: blood. These receptors originate from a female donor with papillary thyroid cancer or a benign thyroid nodule (not recorded which). Some clones in this sample may be carry-over from other donors' samples. Each CDR3 is given with its conserved first and last residue. The D gene is left open where the match is weak. Some rows have no size entry. The others give once, few or many, or a class for an expanded clone.

>many|TRBV5-1|.|TRBJ2-3
CANSSRDSTDTQYF
TGCGCCAACAGCTCGAGAGACTCAACAGATACGCAGTATTTT
>many|TRBV15|.|TRBJ2-7
CATSRDRYGYEQYF
TGTGCCACCAGCAGAGATAGGTACGGCTACGAGCAGTACTTC
>many|TRBV9|TRBD2|TRBJ2-2
CASGGAGGPTGELFF
TGTGCCAGCGGGGGAGCGGGAGGCCCTACCGGGGAGCTGTTTTTT
>few|TRBV28|.|TRBJ2-7
CASSFGRPTYEQYF
TGTGCCAGCAGTTTTGGGAGGCCAACCTACGAGCAGTACTTC
>many|TRBV7-9|.|TRBJ2-3
CASSLEGLTDTQYF
TGTGCCAGCAGCTTAGAAGGCCTGACAGATACGCAGTATTTT
>few|TRBV6-1|TRBD1|TRBJ2-7
CASRDRGPYEQYF
TGTGCCAGCAGGGACAGGGGTCCTTACGAGCAGTACTTC
>many|TRBV28|.|TRBJ1-1
CASSLFEGNTEAFF
TGTGCCAGCAGTTTATTCGAGGGGAACACTGAAGCTTTCTTT
>many|TRBV20-1|TRBD2|TRBJ2-1
CSARDGGGYNEQFF
TGCAGTGCCCGTGACGGGGGGGGATACAATGAGCAGTTCTTC
>many|TRBV20-1|TRBD1|TRBJ1-5
CSARVSWTGGYQPQHF
TGCAGTGCTAGAGTCTCATGGACAGGGGGGTATCAGCCCCAGCATTTT
>many|TRBV11-2|TRBD1|TRBJ1-4
CASSGTGAFNEKLFF
TGTGCCAGCAGCGGCACAGGGGCGTTTAATGAAAAACTGTTTTTT
>many|TRBV28|.|TRBJ1-5
CASSLTGRPKQPQHF
TGTGCCAGCAGTCTTACTGGACGGCCGAAACAGCCCCAGCATTTT
>.|TRBV7-9|.|TRBJ2-7
CASGPSDRTYEQYF
TGTGCCAGCGGGCCCTCCGACAGGACCTACGAGCAGTACTTC
>many|TRBV4-2|TRBD2|TRBJ2-5
CASSQGSSGRVDTQYF
TGTGCCAGCAGCCAAGGGTCGAGCGGGAGGGTTGATACCCAGTACTTC
>many|TRBV28|TRBD2|TRBJ2-1
CASSFYGTSGRKQFF
TGTGCCAGCAGTTTTTATGGGACTAGCGGGAGAAAGCAGTTCTTC
>many|TRBV30|.|TRBJ1-1
CAWMGSSMNTEAFF
TGTGCCTGGATGGGCAGCAGCATGAACACTGAAGCTTTCTTT
>few|TRBV27|.|TRBJ2-3
CASSLSGVGTDTQYF
TGTGCCAGCAGTTTGTCGGGGGTGGGAACAGATACGCAGTATTTT
>many|TRBV5-1|TRBD2|TRBJ2-7
CASSGGDHTYEQYF
TGCGCCAGCAGCGGGGGGGACCACACCTACGAGCAGTACTTC
>many|TRBV18|.|TRBJ1-1
CASSPRGRAEAFF
TGTGCCAGCTCACCGAGGGGCAGAGCTGAAGCTTTCTTT
>many|TRBV28|TRBD1|TRBJ2-7
CASSPGTGEYNEQYF
TGTGCCAGCAGCCCGGGGACAGGGGAGTATAACGAGCAGTACTTC
>.|TRBV30|.|TRBJ2-5
CAWTVGGKETQYF
TGTGCCTGGACTGTTGGCGGGAAGGAGACCCAGTACTTC
>.|TRBV20-1|TRBD1|TRBJ2-3
CSATPGVGTVTDTQYF
TGCAGTGCTACGCCTGGAGTGGGGACAGTCACAGATACGCAGTATTTT
>.|TRBV12-3/TRBV12-4|TRBD2|TRBJ2-3
CASRGLAATSTDTQYF
TGTGCCAGCAGGGGACTAGCGGCTACTAGCACAGATACGCAGTATTTT
>many|TRBV5-6|.|TRBJ2-7
CASSETGSSRGYEQYF
TGTGCCAGCAGCGAGACGGGCTCCTCCAGAGGGTACGAGCAGTACTTC
>.|TRBV6-1|TRBD1|TRBJ1-2
CASSGLRTGPGLNYGYTF
TGTGCCAGCAGTGGGCTGAGGACAGGTCCGGGGCTGAACTATGGCTACACCTTC
>many|TRBV6-1|.|TRBJ2-5
CASTSVETQYF
TGTGCCAGCACCTCAGTAGAGACCCAGTACTTC
>.|TRBV11-2|.|TRBJ2-7
CASSLGQLYEQYF
TGTGCCAGCAGCTTAGGTCAGCTATACGAGCAGTACTTC
>.|TRBV28|.|TRBJ1-5
CASSLYSPQAGHSQHF
TGTGCCAGCAGTTTATACTCCCCCCAGGCGGGACATTCCCAGCATTTT
>many|TRBV5-1|TRBD2|TRBJ2-3
CASSSSVAGGYSDTQYF
TGCGCCAGCAGCAGTTCGGTGGCGGGAGGTTATTCGGATACGCAGTATTTT
>many|TRBV9|.|TRBJ2-3
CASSVAGTSYFTDTQYF
TGTGCCAGCAGCGTAGCAGGGACGTCATATTTCACAGATACGCAGTATTTT
>.|TRBV6-1|.|TRBJ1-5
CASSHIDNTNQPQNF
TGTGCCAGCAGTCACATAGACAACACAAATCAGCCCCAGAATTTT
>many|TRBV20-1|TRBD2|TRBJ2-5
CSAKTWTGGPSETQYF
TGCAGTGCTAAAACTTGGACGGGAGGGCCATCAGAGACCCAGTACTTC
>many|TRBV28|.|TRBJ2-3
CASNDPRSPDTQYF
TGTGCCAGCAATGACCCGAGGTCACCAGATACGCAGTATTTT
>few|TRBV27|.|TRBJ2-7
CVSSSQTGRYEQYF
TGTGTCAGCAGTTCCCAGACGGGACGCTACGAGCAGTACTTC
>many|TRBV11-2|.|TRBJ1-4
CATSGAEEKLFF
TGTGCCACCTCGGGGGCAGAAGAAAAACTGTTTTTT
>many|TRBV6-1|.|TRBJ2-6
CASSESHSGANVLTF
TGTGCCAGCAGTGAAAGTCACTCTGGGGCCAACGTCCTGACTTTC
>many|TRBV27|.|TRBJ2-7
CASSQGGSYEQYF
TGTGCCAGCAGTCAGGGTGGCTCCTACGAGCAGTACTTC
>many|TRBV11-2|.|TRBJ2-2
CASSLFLTGELFF
TGTGCCAGCAGCTTATTCCTCACCGGGGAGCTGTTTTTT
>.|TRBV15|.|TRBJ2-1
CATSRVGLSGNEQFF
TGTGCCACCAGCAGAGTAGGCTTAAGTGGCAATGAGCAGTTCTTC
>medium-sized|TRBV20-1|.|TRBJ1-5
CSARDQLEVQPQHF
TGCAGTGCTAGAGACCAACTTGAGGTCCAGCCCCAGCATTTT
>many|TRBV19|.|TRBJ2-1
CASSPQGYNEQFF
TGTGCCAGTAGCCCCCAGGGTTACAATGAGCAGTTCTTC
>few|TRBV19|.|TRBJ2-7
CASSIDLFSSYEQYF
TGTGCCAGTAGTATAGATCTTTTCAGCTCCTACGAGCAGTACTTC
>many|TRBV9|.|TRBJ2-7
CASSPPGRSYEQYF
TGTGCCAGCAGCCCCCCGGGGAGATCCTACGAGCAGTACTTC
>many|TRBV5-1|TRBD2|TRBJ2-2
CASSFTSGRAGELFF
TGCGCCAGCAGCTTCACTAGCGGGAGGGCCGGGGAGCTGTTTTTT
>many|TRBV25-1|.|TRBJ2-2
CASSVTGAGELFF
TGTGCCAGCAGTGTGACCGGGGCCGGGGAGCTGTTTTTT
>many|TRBV29-1|.|TRBJ2-3
CSVVESTDTQYF
TGCAGCGTTGTTGAGAGCACAGATACGCAGTATTTT
>many|TRBV10-3|TRBD1|TRBJ1-2
CAISEGQGGPYGYTF
TGTGCCATCAGCGAGGGACAGGGAGGACCATATGGCTACACCTTC
>many|TRBV7-2|.|TRBJ2-2
CASRSFGGRMMTGELFF
TGTGCCAGCAGATCATTTGGGGGGCGCATGATGACCGGGGAGCTGTTTTTT
>many|TRBV7-9|.|TRBJ1-2
CASTRGGDGNGYTF
TGTGCCAGCACCCGAGGAGGGGACGGAAATGGCTACACCTTC
>many|TRBV28|.|TRBJ2-3
CASNPRDSSTDTQYF
TGTGCCAGCAACCCCCGGGACTCTAGCACAGATACGCAGTATTTT
>many|TRBV6-1|.|TRBJ2-7
CASSGSDGTYEQYF
TGTGCCAGCAGTGGGTCAGACGGGACCTACGAGCAGTACTTC
>many|TRBV7-2|TRBD2|TRBJ2-5
CASSPAWRGGETQYF
TGTGCCAGCAGCCCCGCCTGGCGGGGGGGAGAGACCCAGTACTTC
>few|TRBV28|TRBD2|TRBJ2-1
CASSLLSGSNDEQFF
TGTGCCAGCAGTTTATTGAGCGGGAGTAACGATGAGCAGTTCTTC
>many|TRBV10-2|TRBD2|TRBJ2-7
CATGGLVPYEQYF
TGCGCCACCGGAGGACTAGTCCCCTACGAGCAGTACTTC